Shown below are 4 T cell receptor beta chains from a single sample sequenced in a study of cytomegalovirus exposure and HLA in healthy donors (dated by TCRdb to the late 2010s). Library prep was done by the immunoSEQ multiplex PCR assay. For the multiplex PCR, a mixture combining 60 forward primers for TCR Vbeta segments and 13 reverse primers for TCR Jbeta segments was used. TCRdb took over this immuneACCESS table, retaining in-frame rearrangements with V and J assigned. Such tables are incomplete; in checked studies, under half of the missing clones stem from an unresolved V gene, and the remainder is unexplained. The sample contains around 190,000 clones, 70% to 90% of them found a single time. The ten largest clones represent roughly 1.7% of the sample. Sequencing was performed on PBMCs. These receptors were collected from a woman between 18 and 29 years old in good health and CMV-seronegative.

The rearrangement uses TRBV5-4 and TRBJ2-1, with 7 bases aligning to TRBD2. This CDR3 spans 15 amino acids. Per germline, CDR1 SGHNT and CDR2 YYREEE (reference sequence). With 1 base clipped from V and 8 bases from J, the junction kept 9 bases outside the gene matches. CDR3 residues: CASSLYASGGDEQFF. The CDR3, as DNA: TGTGCCAGCAGCTTGTATGCTAGCGGAGGGGATGAGCAGTTCTTC.

This sequence joins TRBV27 and TRBJ2-1; weak D call: TRBD1 (6 bases). Germline V gene lookup returns CDR1 MNHEY and CDR2 SMNVEV (reference sequence). V shed 2 bases and J shed 9 bases, with 14 bases lying between them. CDR3 length: 14 residues. The CDR3 protein is CASSLGGTGSEQFF. In nucleotides, the CDR3 is TGTGCCAGCAGTTTAGGGGGAACAGGGAGTGAGCAGTTCTTC.

This rearrangement joins TRBV6-5 to TRBJ2-1; tentative D call: TRBD2 (6 bases). The CDR3 spans 12 residues. Germline V CDR1 and CDR2: MNHEY, SVGAGI. V was trimmed by 7 bases and J by 9 bases, leaving 13 bases between them. In DNA form, the CDR3 reads TGTGCCAGCAACAACGGAGGGACTGAGCAGTTCTTC. It yields the protein CASNNGGTEQFF.

The V and J genes are TRBV9 and TRBJ1-2, with TRBD1 matching 8 bases. This CDR3 comprises 15 residues. The germline V gene encodes CDR1 SGDLS and CDR2 YYNGEE. V was clipped by 2 bases and J by 4 bases; unmatched bases: 7. This CDR3 reads CASSVNPGQAYGYTF. The CDR3 DNA reads as TGTGCCAGCAGCGTGAATCCGGGACAGGCCTATGGCTACACCTTC.